These 22 T cell receptor beta chains were all obtained from the same sample, sequenced in a study of cytomegalovirus exposure and HLA in healthy donors (dated 2017 in TCRdb). The method behind the library was the immunoSEQ multiplex PCR assay. The multiplex PCR relied on a mix of 60 forward primers for TCR Vbeta segments and 13 reverse primers for TCR Jbeta segments. The table was pulled from immuneACCESS by TCRdb, which kept in-frame rearrangements only. Such tables lose some clones; where checked, under half of the loss comes from unresolved V genes, and the rest has no known cause. The data table for this sample lists some 130,000 clones. The top ten constitute 1.5% to 2% of the sample. The sequenced sample was PBMCs. These receptors were taken from a man between 18 and 29 years old in good health and CMV-seronegative.

V usage is TRBV28 and J usage is TRBJ2-7, with 9 nucleotides matching TRBD2. This CDR3 comprises 15 residues. With 3 bases clipped from V and 8 bases from J, the junction kept 11 bases outside the gene matches. Germline V gives CDR1 MDHEN, CDR2 SYDVKM. CDR3 region: CASSFAGGPGGQQYF. Here the CDR3 DNA reads TGTGCCAGCAGTTTCGCGGGAGGGCCGGGTGGCCAGCAGTACTTC.

The chain joins TRBV5-5 to TRBJ2-7, with TRBD1 matching over 10 bases. The V and J ends lost 4 bases and 4 bases, in that order; junction bases with no gene match: 11. Germline CDR1 and CDR2: SGHKS and YYEKEE (reference sequence). The CDR3 covers 16 residues. In DNA, the CDR3 is TGTGCCAGCAGCCTGGGGTCCTGGACAGGGGGATACGAGCAGTACTTC. Amino acid sequence: CASSLGSWTGGYEQYF.

The chain links TRBV7-9 to TRBJ2-7, with 7 bases lining up with TRBD1. Germline lookup yields CDR1 SEHNR and CDR2 FQNEAQ (reference sequence). After removal of 6 bases from V and 8 bases from J, the junction contained 13 bases not matched to a gene. The CDR3 is made up of 14 amino acids. This chain's CDR3 is CASSTTGVLGKQYF. Written as DNA, the CDR3 is TGTGCCAGCAGTACAACAGGGGTTTTGGGAAAGCAGTACTTC.

CDR3 residues: CASGPWQGNQPQHF. The CDR3 DNA follows: TGTGCCAGTGGGCCGTGGCAGGGCAATCAGCCCCAGCATTTT. The rearrangement uses TRBV28 and TRBJ1-5; no reliable D call. The CDR3 runs 14 residues. V was trimmed by 9 bases and J by 2 bases, leaving 14 bases between them. CDR1 and CDR2 from the germline V gene are MDHEN and SYDVKM.

This rearrangement joins TRBV7-3 to TRBJ2-6; D not resolved. The CDR3 loop spans 18 amino acids. Trimming cost V 1 base and J 0 bases, with 13 bases left between them. Germline V gene lookup returns CDR1 SGHTA and CDR2 FQGTGA. CDR3 residues: CASSLIPRHDSGANVLTF. In DNA form, the CDR3 reads TGTGCCAGCAGCTTAATCCCGCGGCACGACTCTGGGGCCAACGTCCTGACTTTC.

This rearrangement joins TRBV11-2 to TRBJ2-5; D remains ambiguous. The germline V and J ends were trimmed by 5 bases and 4 bases, with 8 bases remaining between them. Germline V gives CDR1 SGHAT, CDR2 FQNNGV. The length of the CDR3 is 12 residues. CDR3 in amino acids: CASSHSRETQYF. The CDR3 DNA is TGTGCCAGCAGCCATTCTAGAGAGACCCAGTACTTC.

This chain uses TRBV30 with TRBJ1-1; tentative D call: TRBD1 (5 bases). This CDR3 comprises 13 residues. Trimming stripped 0 bases from V and 5 bases from J, with 10 bases between. Germline V gene lookup returns CDR1 GTSNPN and CDR2 SVGIG (reference sequence). CDR3 loop: CAWSVTGGTEAFF. The CDR3 DNA sequence: TGTGCCTGGAGTGTAACGGGGGGTACTGAAGCTTTCTTT. The full variable domain, with the rest looked up from reference TRBV30 and TRBJ1-1, is SQTIHQWPATLVQPVGSPLSLECTVEGTSNPNLYWYRQAAGRGLQLLFYSVGIGQISSEVPQNLSASRPQDRQFILSSKKLLLSDSGFYLCAWSVTGGTEAFFGQGTRLTVV.

J is TRBJ2-3 and V is TRBV4-3; tentative D call: TRBD1 (6 bases). Germline V lookup: CDR1 LGHNA, CDR2 YSLEER. The length of the CDR3 is 17 residues. V was cut by 0 bases and J by 2 bases, with 15 bases left in between. CDR3 amino acids: CASSQEVRGSITDTQYF. CDR3 nucleotides: TGCGCCAGCAGCCAAGAAGTTAGGGGGTCCATCACAGATACGCAGTATTTT.

The rearrangement links TRBV28 to TRBJ2-5, with 7 bases lining up with TRBD1. Germline CDR1 and CDR2: MDHEN and SYDVKM. The trim removed 2 bases at V and 1 base at J, leaving 4 bases unmatched. CDR3 length equals 15 residues. CDR3 residues: CASSLTGQAQETQYF. The DNA for the CDR3 is TGTGCCAGCAGTTTAACAGGACAGGCCCAAGAGACCCAGTACTTC.

The chain carries TRBV19 and TRBJ1-4; 8 positions agree with TRBD1. J gave up 8 bases and V 7 bases, and 9 bases lay outside the gene matches. Germline V gene sequence: CDR1 LNHDA, CDR2 SQIVND (reference sequence). CDR3 length: 14 residues. CDR3 residues: CASTIQGEGEKLFF. DNA of the CDR3: TGTGCCAGTACCATACAGGGGGAAGGGGAAAAACTGTTTTTT.

CDR3 nucleotide sequence: TGTGCCTGGAGTGTAATCCATCATTCACCCCTCCACTTT. Translated, it gives CAWSVIHHSPLHF. V and J are TRBV30 and TRBJ1-6; D is undetermined. Germline CDR1 reads GTSNPN; CDR2 reads SVGIG (reference sequence). CDR3 length: 13 amino acids. The ends were cut back, 0 bases at V and 8 bases at J, with 8 bases in the middle.

The rearrangement joins TRBV7-8 to TRBJ2-5; 8 nucleotides line up with TRBD2. Germline lookup yields CDR1 SGHVS and CDR2 FQNEAQ. V shed 1 base, J shed 5 bases, and the junction held 6 bases outside the gene matches. The CDR3 contains 15 residues. The CDR3 region has the DNA TGTGCCAGCAGCTTAGAACGGGGGGGCCGGGAGACCCAGTACTTC. Translated, it gives CASSLERGGRETQYF.

Regarding this clone: Its ends do not fully match the called genes, so a read error is possible. This chain joins TRBV20-1 and TRBJ1-5; no clear D gene. Germline values: CDR1 DFQATT, CDR2 SNEGSKA (reference sequence). This CDR3 region has 11 residues. The CDR3 coding sequence is TGCAGTGCCAGAGCCGGGCAGCCCCAGCATTTT. As protein: CSARAGQPQHF.

The chain has TRBV6-1 and TRBJ1-4; 8 positions agree with TRBD1. The CDR3 has 13 amino acids. V lost 4 bases, J lost 6 bases, and 1 base stayed unmatched. Per germline, CDR1 MNHNS and CDR2 SASEGT. The CDR3 region is CASSVDRDEKLFF. In DNA, the CDR3 is TGTGCCAGCAGTGTGGACAGGGATGAAAAACTGTTTTTT.

The CDR3 DNA follows: TGTGCCAGCAGTTTTTTCCGGCAGGCTGGCACAGATACGCAGTATTTT. Its protein is CASSFFRQAGTDTQYF. The chain carries TRBV28 and TRBJ2-3, with no clear D. In germline, CDR1 is MDHEN, CDR2 SYDVKM. Trimming removed 3 bases at V and 1 base at J, with 14 bases between. CDR3 length: 16 residues.

J is TRBJ1-2 and V is TRBV5-4, with 8 bases that match TRBD1. Germline lookup yields CDR1 SGHNT and CDR2 YYREEE (reference sequence). Trimming took 2 bases from V and 6 from J; bases not matched to a gene: 21. The CDR3 spans 19 residues. The CDR3 nucleotides read TGTGCCAGCAGCTTAAGAGGACACAATCAGGGGGCGCGTGGAGATGGCTACACCTTC. Protein product: CASSLRGHNQGARGDGYTF.

J is TRBJ2-4 and V is TRBV4-3; a possible D gene is TRBD1 (6 bases). Germline values: CDR1 LGHNA, CDR2 YSLEER. There are 14 residues in the CDR3. Trimming removed 1 base from V and 8 bases from J, with 12 bases in between. In DNA, the CDR3 is TGCGCCAGCAGCCAAGTAGGGGGATACGACATTCAGTACTTC. Translating it yields CASSQVGGYDIQYF.

The chain is built from TRBV7-9 and TRBJ1-1, with D hard to call. V was pared by 4 bases and J by 8 bases, with 8 bases between. This CDR3 has 11 residues. Germline loops: CDR1 SEHNR, CDR2 FQNEAQ (reference sequence). The CDR3 is CASSSLGEAFF. The CDR3 DNA reads TGTGCCAGCAGCTCCCTAGGAGAAGCTTTCTTT.

V gene TRBV29-1 combines with J gene TRBJ2-2; D gene ambiguous. Germline V lookup: CDR1 SQVTM, CDR2 ANQGSEA. The length of the CDR3 is 12 residues. Trimming pared 5 bases from V and 1 base from J, leaving 5 bases between. CDR3 residues: CSVLVNTGELFF. As DNA, the CDR3 is TGCAGCGTTCTTGTGAACACCGGGGAGCTGTTTTTT.

The rearrangement joins TRBV9 to TRBJ2-3, with TRBD2 matching 11 bases. The CDR3 has 16 amino acids. Germline V gene lookup returns CDR1 SGDLS and CDR2 YYNGEE. V gave up 0 bases and J gave up 2 bases; unmatched junction bases: 2. As DNA, the CDR3 is TGTGCCAGCAGCGTAGAACTAGCGGGGGACACAGATACGCAGTATTTT. Translated: CASSVELAGDTDTQYF. The variable domain in full, completed from reference TRBV9 and TRBJ2-3, reads DSGVTQTPKHLITATGQRVTLRCSPRSGDLSVYWYQQSLDQGLQFLIQYYNGEERAKGNILERFSAQQFPDLHSELNLSSLELGDSALYFCASSVELAGDTDTQYFGPGTRLTVL.

The chain is built from TRBV4-3 and TRBJ2-7; D uncertain. This CDR3 comprises 13 residues. Trimming shortened V by 1 base and J by 2 bases, and 6 bases separated the two germline ends. Germline V gene sequence: CDR1 LGHNA, CDR2 YSLEER. CDR3: CASSQGQAYEQYF. For the CDR3, the DNA is TGCGCCAGCAGCCAAGGGCAGGCCTACGAGCAGTACTTC.

The CDR3 DNA reads as TGCGCCAGCAGCCAAGAAGTCGGGAGTCCCGTCTACGAGCAGTACTTC. Protein sequence: CASSQEVGSPVYEQYF. This chain joins TRBV4-3 and TRBJ2-7; D perhaps matches TRBD2 (6 bases). Trimming removed 0 bases at V and 3 bases at J, with 15 bases between. CDR1 and CDR2 (germline): LGHNA, YSLEER. The length of the CDR3 is 16 residues.